These T cell receptor beta chains were read from a single sample in a study of blood T cell repertoires in COVID-19. Measured with immunoSEQ multiplex PCR; TCRdb has only the in-frame clones, and not every one. This repertoire shows under 60,000 clones, 65% to 90% found once; its top ten account for roughly 10%. Source material: peripheral blood. Source of these receptors: a human donor in a cohort sampled during active COVID-19. Each CDR3 is given with its conserved first and last residue. A D gene is named only where the DNA matches it firmly. Expanded clones are given a class, and other clones once, few, many or no size at all.

.,.,TRBV2,TRBJ2-7,TGTGCCAGCAGGGCTAGCGTCTACGAGCAGTACTTC,CASRASVYEQYF
.,TRBD2,TRBV4-2,TRBJ2-2,TGTGCCAGCAGCGAGTCGGCGGGGGGGACCGGGGAGCTGTTTTTT,CASSESAGGTGELFF
.,.,TRBV9,TRBJ1-4,TGTGCCAGCAGCGGACCAGGGTTGGTAGAAAAACTGTTTTTT,CASSGPGLVEKLFF
.,TRBD1,TRBV6-2/TRBV6-3,TRBJ2-7,TGTGCCAGCAGTGGCCCCGGGACAGGGGTTGACGAGCAGTACTTC,CASSGPGTGVDEQYF
once,TRBD1,TRBV9,TRBJ1-1,TGTGCCAGCAGCAGGGGGACAGGGGGTTTCATGAACACTGAAGCTTTCTTT,CASSRGTGGFMNTEAFF
.,TRBD1,TRBV29-1,TRBJ1-5,TGCAGCGTCGTGACAGGGGTCAATCAGCCCCAGCATTTT,CSVVTGVNQPQHF
.,.,TRBV2,TRBJ1-3,TGTGCCAGCAGTGTAGAGGGTAAAGGAAACACCATATATTTT,CASSVEGKGNTIYF
once,TRBD2,TRBV11-2,TRBJ2-3,TGTGCCAGCAGCTTAATCGGACTAGCGGGAGGGACAGATACGCAGTATTTT,CASSLIGLAGGTDTQYF
.,.,TRBV9,TRBJ2-2,TGTGCCAGCAGCATCAGTACCGGGGAGCTGTTTTTT,CASSISTGELFF
.,TRBD2,TRBV9,TRBJ2-5,TGTGCCAGCAGCGTAGGGGATAGCGGGAACCAAGAGACCCAGTACTTC,CASSVGDSGNQETQYF
few,.,TRBV15,TRBJ1-1,TGTGCCACCAGCAGAGATCCGGGGGTCACTGAAGCTTTCTTT,CATSRDPGVTEAFF
.,.,TRBV6-1,TRBJ1-2,TGTGCCAGCAGTGAATTAACAGTCTATGGCTACACCTTC,CASSELTVYGYTF
.,TRBD1,TRBV6-5,TRBJ2-7,TGTGCCAGCAGTAGGCCAGGGGGCTACGAGCAGTACTTC,CASSRPGGYEQYF
.,.,TRBV19,TRBJ2-6,TGTGGCCTGACAGGGGCCAACGTCCTGACTTTC,CGLTGANVLTF
.,TRBD1,TRBV6-2/TRBV6-3,TRBJ1-6,TGTGCCAGCAGTTACTCAGGGGGCAATTCACCCCTCCACTTT,CASSYSGGNSPLHF
.,.,TRBV5-6,TRBJ2-7,TGTGCCAGCAGCTGGTGGGAGAGTGGCGGGTCTGCCTACGAGCAGTACTTC,CASSWWESGGSAYEQYF
.,TRBD1,TRBV12-3/TRBV12-4,TRBJ2-7,TGTGCCAGCAGTTTAAGGGGGCGGGAGCAGTACTTC,CASSLRGREQYF
once,TRBD1,TRBV7-8,TRBJ2-7,TGTGCCAGCAGCCCCCGACAGGGCTCCTACGAGCAGTACTTC,CASSPRQGSYEQYF
.,.,TRBV18,TRBJ1-1,TGTGCCAGCTCACCAACGAGCACTGAAGCTTTCTTT,CASSPTSTEAFF
few,TRBD1,TRBV28,TRBJ1-5,TGTGCCAGCAGTTTCATCGGACAGGGGAACCAGCCCCAGCATTTT,CASSFIGQGNQPQHF
once,TRBD1,TRBV2,TRBJ1-5,TGTGCCAGCCGGACAGGGGGGAATCAGCCCCAGCATTTT,CASRTGGNQPQHF
.,.,TRBV5-4,TRBJ2-3,TGTGCCAGCAGGGACACCTCCACAGATACGCAGTATTTT,CASRDTSTDTQYF
few,TRBD1,TRBV10-3,TRBJ1-2,TGTGCCATCAGTGATTCCCCGGGACAGGGGGCGCGTGGCTACACCTTC,CAISDSPGQGARGYTF
once,TRBD1,TRBV6-1,TRBJ1-1,TGTGCCAGCAGTGAAGGATCAGGGGGTGAAGCTTTCTTT,CASSEGSGGEAFF
.,TRBD2,TRBV4-2,TRBJ2-2,TGTGCCAGCAGCCAGGGAGCGGGACCTGCGAACACCGGGGAGCTGTTTTTT,CASSQGAGPANTGELFF
few,TRBD1,TRBV6-2/TRBV6-3,TRBJ1-2,TGTGCCAGCAGCCCCCTGGCCAGGGGGACGGGTGGCTACACCTTC,CASSPLARGTGGYTF
once,.,TRBV28,TRBJ1-5,TGTGCCAGCAGTTTGCGGGGGGCGGGGCAGCCCCAGCATTTT,CASSLRGAGQPQHF
.,.,TRBV28,TRBJ2-7,TGTGCCAGCGTCAGGGATTCCTACGAGCAGTACTTC,CASVRDSYEQYF
few,TRBD2,TRBV28,TRBJ2-7,TGTGCCAGCAGGCCTAATGGACTAGCGGGATTCTACGAGCAGTACTTC,CASRPNGLAGFYEQYF